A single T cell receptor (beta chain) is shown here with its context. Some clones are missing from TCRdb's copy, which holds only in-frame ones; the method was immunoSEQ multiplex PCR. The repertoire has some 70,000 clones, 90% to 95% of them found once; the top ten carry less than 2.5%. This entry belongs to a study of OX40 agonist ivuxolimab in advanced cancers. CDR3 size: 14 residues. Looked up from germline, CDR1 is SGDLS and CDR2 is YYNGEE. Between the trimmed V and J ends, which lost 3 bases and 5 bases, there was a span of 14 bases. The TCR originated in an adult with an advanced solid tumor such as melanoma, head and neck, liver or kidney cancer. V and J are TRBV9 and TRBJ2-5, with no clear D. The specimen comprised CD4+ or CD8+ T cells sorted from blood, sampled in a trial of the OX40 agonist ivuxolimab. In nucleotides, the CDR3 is TGTGCCAGCAGCGCCTCCGGCGGTCTTGAGACCCAGTACTTC. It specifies CASSASGGLETQYF.